The rows below give T cell receptor beta chains drawn from one sample of a study of Ad26.COV2.S vaccination and SARS-CoV-2 variants. Some clones are missing from TCRdb's copy, which holds only in-frame ones; the method was immunoSEQ multiplex PCR. The data show 510,000 or so clones, with 87% seen just once and 9.5% to 15% held by the top ten. The sequencing used peripheral blood, collected in a trial of Ad26.COV2.S vaccine versus placebo. Receptor source: a person between 18 and 65 years old who received the Ad26.COV2.S COVID-19 vaccine or a placebo. CDR3s include the opening cysteine and the closing phenylalanine or tryptophan. A D gene is named only where the DNA matches it firmly. Clone size is given for some rows only: seen once, a few or many times, or a class if the clone is expanded.

CDR3aa: CASSMGGLLGQETQYF; CDR3nt: TGTGCCAGTAGTATGGGAGGGCTGTTGGGACAAGAGACCCAGTACTTC; len: 16; d_gene: TRBD2; j_gene: TRBJ2-5; v_gene: TRBV19; abundance: NA
CDR3aa: CASSLLGSGNTIYF; CDR3nt: TGTGCCAGCAGTTTATTGGGCTCTGGAAACACCATATATTTT; len: 14; d_gene: NA; j_gene: TRBJ1-3; v_gene: TRBV28; abundance: NA
CDR3aa: CASSLYPAKGAF; CDR3nt: TGTGCCAGCAGCTTATACCCAGCGAAGGGCGCCTTC; len: 12; d_gene: NA; j_gene: TRBJ1-2; v_gene: TRBV7-2; abundance: NA
CDR3aa: CSVASTRASTEAFF; CDR3nt: TGCAGCGTTGCGTCGACTAGGGCTAGCACTGAAGCTTTCTTT; len: 14; d_gene: NA; j_gene: TRBJ1-1; v_gene: TRBV29-1; abundance: NA
CDR3aa: CASSQSGTGNFSPLHF; CDR3nt: TGTGCCAGCAGCCAATCCGGCACAGGGAACTTTTCACCCCTCCACTTT; len: 16; d_gene: NA; j_gene: TRBJ1-6; v_gene: TRBV4-2; abundance: few
CDR3aa: CASSPVRGKGVLNEQYF; CDR3nt: TGTGCCAGCAGCCCAGTGCGAGGTAAGGGAGTTCTGAACGAGCAGTACTTC; len: 17; d_gene: NA; j_gene: TRBJ2-7; v_gene: TRBV11-2; abundance: NA
CDR3aa: CAWSERGSANEKLFF; CDR3nt: TGTGCCTGGAGTGAGAGGGGGAGTGCAAATGAAAAACTGTTTTTT; len: 15; d_gene: NA; j_gene: TRBJ1-4; v_gene: TRBV30; abundance: NA
CDR3aa: CASSLEIGKNIQYF; CDR3nt: TGTGCCAGCAGCTTAGAGATAGGCAAAAACATTCAGTACTTC; len: 14; d_gene: NA; j_gene: TRBJ2-4; v_gene: TRBV7-2; abundance: once
CDR3aa: CASSHQSAYEQYF; CDR3nt: TGTGCCAGCAGTCACCAAAGCGCCTACGAGCAGTACTTC; len: 13; d_gene: NA; j_gene: TRBJ2-7; v_gene: TRBV28; abundance: NA
CDR3aa: CASSRLAGAETQYF; CDR3nt: TGTGCCAGCAGTCGTCTAGCGGGAGCCGAGACCCAGTACTTC; len: 14; d_gene: TRBD2; j_gene: TRBJ2-5; v_gene: TRBV28; abundance: once
CDR3aa: CASSRRDSGRANIQYF; CDR3nt: TGTGCCAGCAGCAGACGAGATAGCGGGAGGGCAAACATTCAGTACTTC; len: 16; d_gene: TRBD2; j_gene: TRBJ2-4; v_gene: TRBV5-4; abundance: once
CDR3aa: CATSLPTGELFF; CDR3nt: TGTGCCACCAGTTTGCCAACCGGGGAGCTGTTTTTT; len: 12; d_gene: NA; j_gene: TRBJ2-2; v_gene: TRBV24-1; abundance: few
CDR3aa: CASSLGGSYGYTF; CDR3nt: TGTGCCAGCAGTTTAGGTGGCAGCTATGGCTACACCTTC; len: 13; d_gene: NA; j_gene: TRBJ1-2; v_gene: TRBV28; abundance: few
CDR3aa: CSAGTSGGYTF; CDR3nt: TGCAGTGCAGGGACCTCGGGCGGCTACACCTTC; len: 11; d_gene: NA; j_gene: TRBJ1-2; v_gene: TRBV20-1; abundance: NA
CDR3aa: CASSLVSGAFRNEQFF; CDR3nt: TGCGCCAGCAGCTTGGTGTCAGGTGCTTTCCGGAATGAGCAGTTCTTC; len: 16; d_gene: NA; j_gene: TRBJ2-1; v_gene: TRBV5-1; abundance: NA
CDR3aa: CASSQELGTYTDTQYF; CDR3nt: TGTGCCAGCAGCCAAGAGTTGGGCACCTACACAGATACGCAGTATTTT; len: 16; d_gene: NA; j_gene: TRBJ2-3; v_gene: TRBV3-1/TRBV3-2; abundance: NA
CDR3aa: CASTRGGGELFF; CDR3nt: TGTGCCAGCACCCGGGGTGGCGGGGAGCTGTTTTTT; len: 12; d_gene: NA; j_gene: TRBJ2-2; v_gene: TRBV2; abundance: few
CDR3aa: CASRLLDRGFTEAFF; CDR3nt: TGTGCCAGCAGGTTATTAGACAGGGGGTTCACTGAAGCTTTCTTT; len: 15; d_gene: TRBD1; j_gene: TRBJ1-1; v_gene: TRBV27; abundance: NA
CDR3aa: CASSRDGGIGHEQFF; CDR3nt: TGTGCCAGCAGCAGGGACGGAGGGATCGGGCATGAGCAGTTCTTC; len: 15; d_gene: NA; j_gene: TRBJ2-1; v_gene: TRBV7-6; abundance: NA
CDR3aa: CATSRDAGNQPQHF; CDR3nt: TGTGCCACCAGCAGAGATGCAGGGAACCAGCCCCAGCATTTT; len: 14; d_gene: NA; j_gene: TRBJ1-5; v_gene: TRBV15; abundance: NA
CDR3aa: CASSKDRAGTQYF; CDR3nt: TGTGCCAGCAGTAAGGATAGGGCCGGGACCCAGTACTTC; len: 13; d_gene: NA; j_gene: TRBJ2-5; v_gene: TRBV6-2/TRBV6-3; abundance: NA
CDR3aa: CASSLALNTEAFF; CDR3nt: TGTGCCAGCAGCTTGGCCCTGAACACTGAAGCTTTCTTT; len: 13; d_gene: NA; j_gene: TRBJ1-1; v_gene: TRBV5-8; abundance: NA
CDR3aa: CSVAAGARNEAFF; CDR3nt: TGCAGCGTTGCTGCGGGGGCGCGCAATGAAGCTTTCTTT; len: 13; d_gene: NA; j_gene: TRBJ1-1; v_gene: TRBV29-1; abundance: once
CDR3aa: CASSLGQVLGYTF; CDR3nt: TGTGCCAGCAGCCTAGGCCAGGTTCTTGGCTACACCTTC; len: 13; d_gene: NA; j_gene: TRBJ1-2; v_gene: TRBV5-5; abundance: many
CDR3aa: CATSRDQGGFSNQPQHF; CDR3nt: TGTGCCACCAGCAGAGATCAGGGAGGTTTTAGTAATCAGCCCCAGCATTTT; len: 17; d_gene: NA; j_gene: TRBJ1-5; v_gene: TRBV15; abundance: NA
CDR3aa: CASSLVASGRPWTYNEQFF; CDR3nt: TGTGCCAGCAGCTTAGTTGCTAGCGGGAGGCCGTGGACCTACAATGAGCAGTTCTTC; len: 19; d_gene: TRBD2; j_gene: TRBJ2-1; v_gene: TRBV7-6; abundance: NA
CDR3aa: CASSYRTGPTGELFF; CDR3nt: TGTGCCAGCAGTTACAGGACAGGGCCCACCGGGGAGCTGTTTTTT; len: 15; d_gene: TRBD1; j_gene: TRBJ2-2; v_gene: TRBV6-2/TRBV6-3; abundance: NA
CDR3aa: CASSHPYGYQPQHF; CDR3nt: TGTGCCAGCAGTCATCCCTATGGATATCAGCCCCAGCATTTT; len: 14; d_gene: NA; j_gene: TRBJ1-5; v_gene: TRBV6-2/TRBV6-3; abundance: NA
CDR3aa: CASTVGSGNGEQYF; CDR3nt: TGTGCCAGCACGGTTGGTAGCGGGAATGGCGAGCAGTACTTC; len: 14; d_gene: TRBD2; j_gene: TRBJ2-7; v_gene: TRBV7-2; abundance: NA
CDR3aa: CASSLERTSPLF; CDR3nt: TGTGCCAGCAGCTTGGAAAGGACGTCTCCTCTCTTC; len: 12; d_gene: NA; j_gene: TRBJ2-1; v_gene: TRBV5-4; abundance: once
CDR3aa: CASSLQSNRETQYF; CDR3nt: TGTGCCAGCAGCCTACAGAGTAACCGGGAGACCCAGTACTTC; len: 14; d_gene: NA; j_gene: TRBJ2-5; v_gene: TRBV7-2; abundance: NA
CDR3aa: CASSLSGLAGDRESYNEQFF; CDR3nt: TGTGCCAGCAGCTTGAGCGGACTAGCGGGAGACCGTGAATCCTACAATGAGCAGTTCTTC; len: 20; d_gene: TRBD2; j_gene: TRBJ2-1; v_gene: TRBV5-5; abundance: NA
CDR3aa: CASSLSSGTSTDTQYF; CDR3nt: TGCGCCAGCAGCCTGAGTTCCGGGACATCCACAGATACGCAGTATTTT; len: 16; d_gene: NA; j_gene: TRBJ2-3; v_gene: TRBV4-1; abundance: NA
CDR3aa: CASSPYSGYEQYF; CDR3nt: TGTGCCAGCAGTCCTTATAGCGGATACGAGCAGTACTTC; len: 13; d_gene: NA; j_gene: TRBJ2-7; v_gene: TRBV5-4; abundance: NA
CDR3aa: CASRPGTYSVTDTQYF; CDR3nt: TGCGCCAGCAGACCCGGGACCTATTCGGTTACTGATACGCAGTATTTT; len: 16; d_gene: NA; j_gene: TRBJ2-3; v_gene: TRBV5-1; abundance: NA
CDR3aa: CASSLQGYLYGYTF; CDR3nt: TGTGCCAGCAGCTTACAGGGGTACCTCTATGGCTACACCTTC; len: 14; d_gene: NA; j_gene: TRBJ1-2; v_gene: TRBV7-9; abundance: NA
CDR3aa: CASSLAGGKGNSNQPQHF; CDR3nt: TGTGCCAGCAGCTTAGCCGGGGGAAAGGGCAATAGCAATCAGCCCCAGCATTTT; len: 18; d_gene: NA; j_gene: TRBJ1-5; v_gene: TRBV7-2; abundance: NA
CDR3aa: CASSQEGQGIRELFF; CDR3nt: TGTGCCAGCAGCCAAGAGGGACAGGGAATCAGGGAGCTGTTTTTT; len: 15; d_gene: TRBD1; j_gene: TRBJ2-2; v_gene: TRBV3-1/TRBV3-2; abundance: NA
CDR3aa: CASFSGRILDTQYF; CDR3nt: TGTGCCAGCTTCAGCGGGAGGATCTTAGATACGCAGTATTTT; len: 14; d_gene: TRBD2; j_gene: TRBJ2-3; v_gene: TRBV7-8; abundance: NA
CDR3aa: CSVEKGQYGYTF; CDR3nt: TGCAGCGTTGAAAAGGGACAATATGGCTACACCTTC; len: 12; d_gene: NA; j_gene: TRBJ1-2; v_gene: TRBV29-1; abundance: NA
CDR3aa: CASSLGGGPSTDTQYF; CDR3nt: TGTGCCAGCAGCTTAGGCGGGGGACCTAGCACAGATACGCAGTATTTT; len: 16; d_gene: TRBD2; j_gene: TRBJ2-3; v_gene: TRBV11-2; abundance: NA
CDR3aa: CASSLGGEGLGTF; CDR3nt: TGTGCCAGCAGCTTAGGGGGGGAGGGTTTAGGCACCTTC; len: 13; d_gene: NA; j_gene: TRBJ1-2; v_gene: TRBV7-2; abundance: NA
CDR3aa: CASSQDFGSYNEQFF; CDR3nt: TGTGCCAGCAGCCAAGATTTTGGGTCCTACAATGAGCAGTTCTTC; len: 15; d_gene: NA; j_gene: TRBJ2-1; v_gene: TRBV3-1/TRBV3-2; abundance: NA
CDR3aa: CASSPQTSGSVFF; CDR3nt: TGTGCCAGTAGTCCCCAGACTAGCGGGAGTGTGTTCTTC; len: 13; d_gene: TRBD2; j_gene: TRBJ2-1; v_gene: TRBV19; abundance: NA
CDR3aa: CASSRGQPPKQYF; CDR3nt: TGTGCCAGCAGCCGGGGACAGCCTCCCAAGCAGTACTTC; len: 13; d_gene: TRBD1; j_gene: TRBJ2-7; v_gene: TRBV3-1/TRBV3-2; abundance: NA
CDR3aa: CASSSGQALSGANVLTF; CDR3nt: TGTGCCAGCAGCTCCGGACAGGCGCTCTCTGGGGCCAACGTCCTGACTTTC; len: 17; d_gene: TRBD1; j_gene: TRBJ2-6; v_gene: TRBV7-2; abundance: NA
CDR3aa: CASRALSRGNTEAFF; CDR3nt: TGTGCCAGCAGAGCATTGAGCAGGGGGAACACTGAAGCTTTCTTT; len: 15; d_gene: NA; j_gene: TRBJ1-1; v_gene: TRBV9; abundance: NA
CDR3aa: CATSGRGYNEQFF; CDR3nt: TGTGCCACCAGCGGACGAGGGTACAATGAGCAGTTCTTC; len: 13; d_gene: NA; j_gene: TRBJ2-1; v_gene: TRBV15; abundance: NA
CDR3aa: CASSDPGRRNQPQHF; CDR3nt: TGTGCCAGCAGTGATCCCGGGAGGCGCAATCAGCCCCAGCATTTT; len: 15; d_gene: NA; j_gene: TRBJ1-5; v_gene: TRBV6-1; abundance: NA
CDR3aa: CASSAGTGGSRQPQHF; CDR3nt: TGTGCCAGCAGTGCAGGGACAGGGGGCTCGCGTCAGCCCCAGCATTTT; len: 16; d_gene: TRBD1; j_gene: TRBJ1-5; v_gene: TRBV6-1; abundance: NA
CDR3aa: CAWSVQTDTQYF; CDR3nt: TGTGCCTGGAGTGTACAGACAGATACGCAGTATTTT; len: 12; d_gene: NA; j_gene: TRBJ2-3; v_gene: TRBV30; abundance: NA
CDR3aa: CASSDWGHGKNIQYF; CDR3nt: TGTGCCAGCAGTGATTGGGGACACGGCAAAAACATTCAGTACTTC; len: 15; d_gene: NA; j_gene: TRBJ2-4; v_gene: TRBV2; abundance: NA
CDR3aa: CASSPAQGPNTEAFF; CDR3nt: TGTGCCAGCAGTCCGGCACAGGGGCCTAACACTGAAGCTTTCTTT; len: 15; d_gene: TRBD1; j_gene: TRBJ1-1; v_gene: TRBV28; abundance: NA